The present TCR beta chain was sequenced within a study of T cell repertoires in cytomegalovirus infection. Study in general: HLA-B-restricted CMV epitopes that are well studied were used alongside recently identified HLA-C-restricted ones. Public TCR beta signatures provided an indication of both CMV infection and a matching HLA type.

TCRdb re-analysed the reads in MiXCR, keeping a single row per CDR3 protein. The sample includes 650,000 to 850,000 distinct CDR3 sequences, just under 30% of them seen just once. With respect to this clonotype: The antigen is undetermined.

The V and J ends lost 0 bases and 8 bases respectively, with 11 bases between them. In germline, CDR1 is MGHRA, CDR2 YSYEKL. The CDR3 has 14 residues. The TCR sequence derives from a human donor in good health (CMV status not recorded). Some clones in this sample may be carry-over from other donors' samples. The sequencing used cultured CD8+ T cells from PBMCs, collected from culture after CMV antigen stimulation. This rearrangement joins TRBV4-1 to TRBJ1-5; D is uncertain. CDR3 nucleotide sequence: TGCGCCAGCAGCCAAGATATCTCGGCGGAGCCCCAGCATTTT. Translating gives CASSQDISAEPQHF.